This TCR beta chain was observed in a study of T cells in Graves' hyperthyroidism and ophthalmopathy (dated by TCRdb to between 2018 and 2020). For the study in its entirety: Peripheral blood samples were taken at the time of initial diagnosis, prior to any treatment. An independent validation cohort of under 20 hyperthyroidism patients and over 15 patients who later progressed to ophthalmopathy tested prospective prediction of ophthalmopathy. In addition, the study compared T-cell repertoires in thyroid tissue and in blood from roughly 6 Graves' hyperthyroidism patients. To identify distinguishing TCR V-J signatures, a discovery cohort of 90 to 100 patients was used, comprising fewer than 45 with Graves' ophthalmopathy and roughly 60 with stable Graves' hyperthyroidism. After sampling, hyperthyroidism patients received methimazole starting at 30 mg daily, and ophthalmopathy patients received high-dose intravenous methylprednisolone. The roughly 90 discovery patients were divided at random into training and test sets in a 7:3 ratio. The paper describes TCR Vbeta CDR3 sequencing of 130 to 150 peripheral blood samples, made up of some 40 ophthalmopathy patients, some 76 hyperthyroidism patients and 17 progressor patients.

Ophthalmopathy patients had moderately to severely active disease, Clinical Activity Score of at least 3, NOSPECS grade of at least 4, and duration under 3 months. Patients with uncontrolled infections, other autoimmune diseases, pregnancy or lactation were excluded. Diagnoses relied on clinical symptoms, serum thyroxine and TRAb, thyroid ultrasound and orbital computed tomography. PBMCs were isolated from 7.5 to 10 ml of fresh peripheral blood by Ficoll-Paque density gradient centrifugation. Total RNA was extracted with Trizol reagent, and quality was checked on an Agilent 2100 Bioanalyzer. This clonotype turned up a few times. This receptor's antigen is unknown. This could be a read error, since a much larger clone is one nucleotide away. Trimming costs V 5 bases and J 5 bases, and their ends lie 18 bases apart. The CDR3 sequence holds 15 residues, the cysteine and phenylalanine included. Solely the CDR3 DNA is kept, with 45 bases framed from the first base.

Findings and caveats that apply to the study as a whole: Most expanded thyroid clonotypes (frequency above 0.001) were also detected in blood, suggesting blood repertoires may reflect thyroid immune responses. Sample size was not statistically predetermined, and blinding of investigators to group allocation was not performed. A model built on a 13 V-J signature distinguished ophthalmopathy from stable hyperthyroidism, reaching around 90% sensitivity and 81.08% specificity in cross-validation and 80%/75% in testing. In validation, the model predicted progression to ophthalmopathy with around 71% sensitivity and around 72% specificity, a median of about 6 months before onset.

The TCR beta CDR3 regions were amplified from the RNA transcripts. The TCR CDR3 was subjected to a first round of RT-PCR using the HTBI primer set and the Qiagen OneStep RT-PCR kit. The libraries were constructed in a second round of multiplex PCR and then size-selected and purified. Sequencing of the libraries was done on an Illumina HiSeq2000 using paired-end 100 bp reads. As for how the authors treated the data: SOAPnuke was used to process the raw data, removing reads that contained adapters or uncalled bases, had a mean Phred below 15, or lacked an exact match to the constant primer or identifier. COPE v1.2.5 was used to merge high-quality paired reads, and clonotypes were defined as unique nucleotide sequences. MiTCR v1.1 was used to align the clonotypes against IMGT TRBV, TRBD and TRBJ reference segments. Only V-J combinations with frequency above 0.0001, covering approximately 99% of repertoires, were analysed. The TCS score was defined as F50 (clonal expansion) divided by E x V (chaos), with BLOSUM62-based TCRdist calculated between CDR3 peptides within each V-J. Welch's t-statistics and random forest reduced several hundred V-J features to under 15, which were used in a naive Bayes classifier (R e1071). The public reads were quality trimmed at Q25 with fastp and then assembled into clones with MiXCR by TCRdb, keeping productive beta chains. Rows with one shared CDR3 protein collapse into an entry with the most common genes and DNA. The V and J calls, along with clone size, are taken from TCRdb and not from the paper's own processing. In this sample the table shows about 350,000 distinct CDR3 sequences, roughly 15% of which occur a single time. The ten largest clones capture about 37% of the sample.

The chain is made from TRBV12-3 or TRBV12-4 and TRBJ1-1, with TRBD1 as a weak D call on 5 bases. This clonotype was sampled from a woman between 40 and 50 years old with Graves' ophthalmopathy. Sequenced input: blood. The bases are TGTGCCAGCAGTCAAGGCAGGGAAGGAGGGACTGAAGCTTTCTTT. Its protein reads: CASSQGREGGTEAFF.